This T cell receptor (beta chain) is drawn from a study of blood T cell repertoires in COVID-19. In the study overall: PBMCs, B-cell-depleted T cells, or T cells were the source of the cDNA or gDNA that made up the material.

Germline trimming cut 3 bases from V and 4 bases from J; bases unmatched to any gene: 6. In germline, CDR1 is MGHDK, CDR2 SYGVNS. The CDR3 is 15 amino acids. Repertoires were generated with immunoSEQ multiplex PCR, while TCRdb's copy carries only in-frame clones and drops some. The sample lists over 40,000 clones, about 80% occurring once. The chain combines TRBV25-1 with TRBJ2-1; 7 nucleotides align to TRBD1. The sequencing input was peripheral blood. The receptor was derived from a human donor in a cohort sampled during active COVID-19. CDR3 residues: CASSDRGRGYNEQFF. CDR3 nucleotides: TGTGCCAGCAGTGACCGGGGCAGGGGGTACAATGAGCAGTTCTTC.